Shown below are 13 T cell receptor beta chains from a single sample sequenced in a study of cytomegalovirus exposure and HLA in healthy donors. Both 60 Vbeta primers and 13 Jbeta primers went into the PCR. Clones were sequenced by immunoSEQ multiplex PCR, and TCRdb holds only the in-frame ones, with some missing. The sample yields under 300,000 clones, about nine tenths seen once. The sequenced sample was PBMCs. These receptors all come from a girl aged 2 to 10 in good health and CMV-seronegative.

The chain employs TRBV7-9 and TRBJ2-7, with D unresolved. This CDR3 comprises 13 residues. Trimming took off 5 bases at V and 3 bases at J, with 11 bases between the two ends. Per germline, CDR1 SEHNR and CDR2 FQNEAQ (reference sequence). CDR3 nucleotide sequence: TGTGCCAGCAGCCGGCGAACAGACTACGAGCAGTACTTC. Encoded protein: CASSRRTDYEQYF.

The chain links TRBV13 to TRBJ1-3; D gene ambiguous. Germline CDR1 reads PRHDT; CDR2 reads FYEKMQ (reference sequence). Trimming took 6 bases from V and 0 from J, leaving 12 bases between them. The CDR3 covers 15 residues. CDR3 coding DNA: TGTGCCAGCAGTCCAGACGGGAGCTCTGGAAACACCATATATTTT. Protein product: CASSPDGSSGNTIYF. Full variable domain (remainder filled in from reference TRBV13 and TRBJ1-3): AAGVIQSPRHLIKEKRETATLKCYPIPRHDTVYWYQQGPGQDPQFLISFYEKMQSDKGSIPDRFSAQQFSDYHSELNMSSLELGDSALYFCASSPDGSSGNTIYFGEGSWLTVV.

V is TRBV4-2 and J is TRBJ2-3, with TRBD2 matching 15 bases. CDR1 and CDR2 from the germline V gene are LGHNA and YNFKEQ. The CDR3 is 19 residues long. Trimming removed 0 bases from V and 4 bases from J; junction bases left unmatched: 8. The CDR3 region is CASSQDRPGLAGGADTQYF. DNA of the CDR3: TGTGCCAGCAGCCAAGATCGACCGGGACTAGCGGGAGGTGCAGATACGCAGTATTTT.

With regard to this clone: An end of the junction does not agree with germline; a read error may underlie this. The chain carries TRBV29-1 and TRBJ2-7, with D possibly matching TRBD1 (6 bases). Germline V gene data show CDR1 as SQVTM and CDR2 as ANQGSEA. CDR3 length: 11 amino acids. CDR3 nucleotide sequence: TGCACCGTTTCCCAGGGGCGCGAGCAGTACTTC. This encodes CTVSQGREQYF.

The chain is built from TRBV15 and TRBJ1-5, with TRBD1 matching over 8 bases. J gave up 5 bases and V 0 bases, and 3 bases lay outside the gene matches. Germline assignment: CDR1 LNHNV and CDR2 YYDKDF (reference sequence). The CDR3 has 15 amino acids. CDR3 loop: CATSRDRTGYQPQHF. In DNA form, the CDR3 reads TGTGCCACCAGCAGAGATCGGACAGGGTATCAGCCCCAGCATTTT.

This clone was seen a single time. CDR3 nucleotides: TGTGCCAGCAGCGTAGGACAGGGGGTTGGCAAAAACATTCAGTACTTC. Protein sequence: CASSVGQGVGKNIQYF. This rearrangement joins TRBV9 to TRBJ2-4, with 9 positions matching TRBD1. Germline trimming cut 0 bases from V and 3 bases from J; bases unmatched to any gene: 4. This CDR3 has 16 residues. Germline-derived CDR1 and CDR2 are SGDLS and YYNGEE.

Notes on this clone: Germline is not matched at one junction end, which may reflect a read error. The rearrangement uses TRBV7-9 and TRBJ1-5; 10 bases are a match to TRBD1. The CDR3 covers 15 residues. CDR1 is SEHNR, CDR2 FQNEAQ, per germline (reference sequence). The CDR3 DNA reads TGTTCCAGCAGCTGGGGGACAGGGGGCAATCAGCCCCAGCATTTT. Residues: CSSSWGTGGNQPQHF.

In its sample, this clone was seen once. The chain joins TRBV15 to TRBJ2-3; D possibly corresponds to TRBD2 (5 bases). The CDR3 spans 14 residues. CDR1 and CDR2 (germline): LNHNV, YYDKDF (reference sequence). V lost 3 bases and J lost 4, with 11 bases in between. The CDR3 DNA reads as TGTGCCACCAGCAGGAGGATCGGGGCAGATACGCAGTATTTT. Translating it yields CATSRRIGADTQYF.

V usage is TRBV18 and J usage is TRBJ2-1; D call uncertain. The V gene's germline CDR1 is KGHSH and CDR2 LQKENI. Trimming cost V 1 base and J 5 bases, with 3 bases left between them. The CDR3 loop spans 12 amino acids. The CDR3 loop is CASSPLNNEQFF. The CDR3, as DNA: TGTGCCAGCTCACCACTAAACAATGAGCAGTTCTTC.

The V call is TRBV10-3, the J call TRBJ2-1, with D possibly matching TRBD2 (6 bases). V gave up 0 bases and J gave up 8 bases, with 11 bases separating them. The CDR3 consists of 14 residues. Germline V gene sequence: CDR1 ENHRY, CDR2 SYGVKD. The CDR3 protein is CAISESRSSDEQFF. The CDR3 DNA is TGTGCCATCAGTGAGTCGAGGTCTAGCGATGAGCAGTTCTTC.

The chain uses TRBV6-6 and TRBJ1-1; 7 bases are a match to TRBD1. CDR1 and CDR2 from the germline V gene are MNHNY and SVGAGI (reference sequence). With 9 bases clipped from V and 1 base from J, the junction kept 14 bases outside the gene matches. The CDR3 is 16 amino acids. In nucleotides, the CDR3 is TGTGCCAGTACCCACCTTCGACAGGGCGAGAACACTGAAGCTTTCTTT. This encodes CASTHLRQGENTEAFF.

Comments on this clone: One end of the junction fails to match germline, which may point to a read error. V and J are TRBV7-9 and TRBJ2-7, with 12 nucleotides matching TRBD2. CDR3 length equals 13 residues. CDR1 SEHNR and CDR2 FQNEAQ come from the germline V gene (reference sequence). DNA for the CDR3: TGTTCCAGCAGCTTGACTAGCGGGAGCGAGCAGTACTTC. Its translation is CSSSLTSGSEQYF.

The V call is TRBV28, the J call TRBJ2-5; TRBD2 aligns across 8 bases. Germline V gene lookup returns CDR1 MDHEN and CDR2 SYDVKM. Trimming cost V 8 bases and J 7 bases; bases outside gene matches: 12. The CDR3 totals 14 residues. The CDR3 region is CASGWSGGPGTQYF. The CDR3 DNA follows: TGTGCCAGCGGGTGGAGCGGGGGACCGGGGACCCAGTACTTC.